The clone carrying this T cell receptor (beta chain) was picked up one time. The data derive from a study of blood T cell repertoires in COVID-19. In the study overall: Sites in the United States, Italy and Spain provided acute and convalescent COVID-19 samples. PBMCs, B-cell-depleted T cells, or T cells were the source of the cDNA or gDNA that made up the material.

Under the authors' procedure: Amplification of reference gene primers was used by the study to estimate nucleated cell counts. Clones were read by immunoSEQ multiplex PCR, and TCRdb kept only the in-frame ones, dropping some. V and J calls and clone size are copied from that table; D and trimming were computed from the DNA. The data show about 25,000 clones, 89% seen once. The specimen was peripheral blood. The source is a man between 70 and 80 years old with acute or convalescent COVID-19.

CDR3 amino acids: CASSPNGGAVETQYF. CDR3 nucleotide sequence: TGCGCCAGCAGCCCAAACGGGGGGGCAGTAGAGACCCAGTACTTC. V and J are TRBV4-1 and TRBJ2-5; 8 nucleotides agree with TRBD2. J gave up 4 bases and V 4 bases, and 8 bases lay outside the gene matches. CDR1 is MGHRA, CDR2 YSYEKL, per germline. There are 15 residues in the CDR3.